This entry is about one T cell receptor (beta chain). The target antigen is unknown. Repertoires were sampled repeatedly during chemoradiotherapy. The CDR3 is 12 residues long. Deletions cut 6 bases from V and 5 bases from J, with 10 bases between. Germline CDR1 reads PRHDT; CDR2 reads FYEKMQ (reference sequence). The data originate from a study of chemoradiotherapy in HPV16-positive cancers. Study background: Candidate HPV-specific clones and shared TCR motifs came from a couple of HPV16-positive patients.

Libraries were prepared by immunoSEQ multiplex PCR; TCRdb keeps only in-frame clonotypes and omits some of them. The table has some 10,000 clones, about 83% seen once. Findings of the study overall: Candidate HPV-specific clones and E7-related TCR motifs grew in tumor during treatment. HPV-specific T cells were functionally defined from only two HPV16-positive patients.

The origin of this receptor is a human donor with HPV-associated anogenital cancer. The rearrangement uses TRBV13 and TRBJ1-1, with D possibly TRBD1 on 6 matching bases. The input for sequencing was blood, taken from a patient who underwent chemoradiotherapy. CDR3 sequence (DNA): TGTGCCAGCAGGGGGACACCAACTGAAGCTTTCTTT. This encodes CASRGTPTEAFF. The variable domain in full, completed from reference TRBV13 and TRBJ1-1, reads AAGVIQSPRHLIKEKRETATLKCYPIPRHDTVYWYQQGPGQDPQFLISFYEKMQSDKGSIPDRFSAQQFSDYHSELNMSSLELGDSALYFCASRGTPTEAFFGQGTRLTVV.